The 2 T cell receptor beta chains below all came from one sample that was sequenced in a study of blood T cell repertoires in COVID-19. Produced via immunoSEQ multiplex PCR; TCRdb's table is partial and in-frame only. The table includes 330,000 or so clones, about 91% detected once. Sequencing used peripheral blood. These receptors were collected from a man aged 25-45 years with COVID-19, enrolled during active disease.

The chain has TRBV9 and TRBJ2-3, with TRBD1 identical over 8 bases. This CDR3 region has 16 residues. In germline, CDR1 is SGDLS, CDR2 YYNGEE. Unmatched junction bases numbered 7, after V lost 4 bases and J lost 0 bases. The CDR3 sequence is CASSFGQGVSTDTQYF. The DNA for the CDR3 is TGTGCCAGCAGCTTCGGACAGGGCGTTAGCACAGATACGCAGTATTTT. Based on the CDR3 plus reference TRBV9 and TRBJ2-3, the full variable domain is DSGVTQTPKHLITATGQRVTLRCSPRSGDLSVYWYQQSLDQGLQFLIQYYNGEERAKGNILERFSAQQFPDLHSELNLSSLELGDSALYFCASSFGQGVSTDTQYFGPGTRLTVL.

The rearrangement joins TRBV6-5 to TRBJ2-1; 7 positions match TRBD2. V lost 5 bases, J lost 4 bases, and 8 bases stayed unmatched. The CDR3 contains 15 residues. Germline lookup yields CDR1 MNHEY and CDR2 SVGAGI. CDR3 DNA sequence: TGTGCCAGCAGTCCCAGACTAGCCCGATACAATGAGCAGTTCTTC. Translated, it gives CASSPRLARYNEQFF.